A single sample gave rise to the 24 T cell receptor beta chains below, sequenced in a study of PD-1 blockade in classical Hodgkin lymphoma. Described time point: cycle 4 day 1 (C4D1), after less than seven weeks of nivolumab. Brentuximab vedotin exposure varied, and every patient relapsed after autologous stem cell transplantation. With magnetic negative selection, CD4+ T cells were purified from PBMCs that had been thawed. Clones were read by immunoSEQ multiplex PCR, and TCRdb kept only the in-frame ones, dropping some. The table lists some 30,000 clones, roughly 90% of them singletons. The sample consisted of CD4+ T cells from blood, taken before the fourth cycle of nivolumab. Receptors were obtained from a human donor with classical Hodgkin lymphoma.

This clone was seen a handful of times. The chain employs TRBV10-1 and TRBJ2-7, with TRBD1 matching 9 bases. CDR1 is WNHNN, CDR2 SYGVQD, per germline (reference sequence). The V gene end was trimmed by 4 bases and the J gene end by 5 bases; junction bases not matched to a gene: 6. CDR3 size: 14 residues. This CDR3 reads CASSAPGQGDEQYF. CDR3 nucleotides: TGCGCCAGCAGTGCACCGGGACAGGGTGACGAGCAGTACTTC.

The V and J genes are TRBV5-1 and TRBJ2-3; 8 bases map to TRBD2. Germline V lookup: CDR1 SGHRS, CDR2 YFSETQ. The CDR3 has 14 residues. The V segment lost 4 bases and the J segment 3 bases; nucleotides outside the gene matches: 4. The CDR3, as DNA: TGCGCCAGCAGCCCCCTAGCGGGTACAGATACGCAGTATTTT. Encoded protein: CASSPLAGTDTQYF.

V gene TRBV10-3 combines with J gene TRBJ1-2; 7 bases fit TRBD1. The CDR3 has 17 residues. Trimming took 7 bases from V and 4 from J; bases not matched to a gene: 18. Per the germline V gene, CDR1 is ENHRY and CDR2 is SYGVKD. This chain's CDR3 is CAITPSSFAGGGYGYTF. For the CDR3, the DNA is TGTGCCATCACCCCATCCTCGTTCGCAGGGGGTGGCTATGGCTACACCTTC.

The rearrangement joins TRBV13 to TRBJ2-1, with TRBD2 matching 10 bases. The CDR3 loop spans 17 amino acids. Germline values: CDR1 PRHDT, CDR2 FYEKMQ (reference sequence). V dropped 0 bases and J dropped 2; count of bases not matched to a gene: 4. The CDR3 reads CASSLGRLAGAYNEQFF. CDR3 nucleotides: TGTGCCAGCAGCTTAGGCCGGCTAGCGGGAGCCTACAATGAGCAGTTCTTC.

The chain carries TRBV10-3 and TRBJ1-1; D perhaps matches TRBD1 (5 bases). The CDR3 consists of 11 residues. Germline lookup yields CDR1 ENHRY and CDR2 SYGVKD. V was cut by 0 bases and J by 11 bases, with 7 bases left in between. This CDR3 reads CAISESWGAFF. The CDR3 DNA is TGTGCCATCAGTGAGTCCTGGGGGGCTTTCTTT.

The rearrangement uses TRBV10-1 and TRBJ2-3; D unresolved. V dropped 2 bases and J dropped 1 base, with 7 bases sitting between them. From germline, CDR1 is WNHNN and CDR2 SYGVQD (reference sequence). CDR3 length equals 14 residues. The CDR3 loop is CASSENRGTDTQYF. The CDR3, as DNA: TGCGCCAGCAGTGAGAATCGGGGCACAGATACGCAGTATTTT.

CDR3 DNA: TGTGCCTGGAGCCGAGGTTCTAATGAAAAACTGTTTTTT. Its translation is CAWSRGSNEKLFF. The chain carries TRBV30 and TRBJ1-4; D not certain. This CDR3 is built from 13 residues. The germline V gene encodes CDR1 GTSNPN and CDR2 SVGIG (reference sequence). Trimming removed 3 bases from V and 3 bases from J, with 8 bases in between.

The rearrangement joins TRBV9 to TRBJ2-1; D remains unclear. Germline-derived CDR1 and CDR2 are SGDLS and YYNGEE. This CDR3 region has 14 residues. The V end was cut by 0 bases, the J end by 4 bases, with 8 bases between. As DNA, the CDR3 is TGTGCCAGCAGCGTAGGGGGTTTTTACAATGAGCAGTTCTTC. It is translated as CASSVGGFYNEQFF.

Only one count was recorded for this clone. The chain is built from TRBV9 and TRBJ1-3; unclear D gene. This CDR3 comprises 16 residues. Per the germline V gene, CDR1 is SGDLS and CDR2 is YYNGEE. Trimming pared 0 bases from V and 0 bases from J, leaving 10 bases between. The CDR3 loop is CASSVGSKTSGNTIYF. As DNA, the CDR3 is TGTGCCAGCAGCGTAGGCAGCAAGACCTCTGGAAACACCATATATTTT.

DNA of the CDR3: TGTGCCAGCAGTGAATTCGGGTTTGCGAACACCGGGGAGCTGTTTTTT. Protein product: CASSEFGFANTGELFF. V usage is TRBV25-1 and J usage is TRBJ2-2; D gene uncertain. CDR1 and CDR2 (germline): MGHDK, SYGVNS. With 1 base removed from V and 0 bases from J, the gap between germline ends came to 9 bases. This CDR3 comprises 16 residues.

DNA of the CDR3: TGTGCCAGCAGCACAGCAGGGTGGGGCTATGGCTACACCTTC. Its translation is CASSTAGWGYGYTF. V gene TRBV11-2 combines with J gene TRBJ1-2; a weak D match, TRBD1 (5 bases). Trimming took 5 bases from V and 4 from J, leaving 14 bases between them. The CDR3 consists of 14 residues. Looked up from germline, CDR1 is SGHAT and CDR2 is FQNNGV.

V usage is TRBV6-4 and J usage is TRBJ1-5, with unresolved D. CDR3 length: 13 residues. Germline CDR1 is MRHNA and CDR2 is SNTAGT. Between the trimmed V and J ends, which lost 3 bases and 0 bases, there was a span of 3 bases. The CDR3 DNA reads TGTGCCAGCAGTGAAGGTAGCAATCAGCCCCAGCATTTT. Amino acids: CASSEGSNQPQHF.

DNA of the CDR3: TGTGCCAGCAGTTTGACAGGGTGGTACGAGCAGTACTTC. Amino acid sequence: CASSLTGWYEQYF. V and J are TRBV28 and TRBJ2-7; 7 bases align to TRBD1. This CDR3 has 13 residues. Germline CDR1 MDHEN, CDR2 SYDVKM. V shed 3 bases and J 4 bases; nucleotides not matched to a gene: 3.

This clone was counted between two and nine times. The chain couples TRBV5-1 to TRBJ2-7; D may correspond to TRBD1 or TRBD2 (6 bases each). The length of the CDR3 is 15 residues. Per germline, CDR1 SGHRS and CDR2 YFSETQ. The germline V and J ends were trimmed by 4 bases and 2 bases, with 16 bases remaining between them. The CDR3 protein is CASSQQTGAAYEQYF. The CDR3 nucleotides read TGCGCCAGCAGCCAACAAACGGGGGCTGCCTACGAGCAGTACTTC. Full variable domain (outside the CDR3, taken from reference TRBV5-1 and TRBJ2-7): KAGVTQTPRYLIKTRGQQVTLSCSPISGHRSVSWYQQTPGQGLQFLFEYFSETQRNKGNFPGRFSGRQFSNSRSEMNVSTLELGDSALYLCASSQQTGAAYEQYFGPGTRLTVT.

The rearrangement links TRBV28 to TRBJ1-1; the D is unclear. This CDR3 has 11 residues. Trimming pared 6 bases from V and 6 bases from J, leaving 8 bases between. Germline V CDR1 and CDR2: MDHEN, SYDVKM. CDR3 sequence reads: CASRGKPEAFF. In DNA, the CDR3 is TGTGCCAGCAGGGGGAAACCTGAAGCTTTCTTT.

The J gene is TRBJ2-7, the V gene TRBV14, with 14 bases lining up with TRBD2. The CDR3 loop spans 18 amino acids. Germline assignment: CDR1 SGHDN and CDR2 FVKESK. After removal of 4 bases from V and 2 bases from J, the junction contained 10 bases not matched to a gene. CDR3 loop: CASSLRLAGGLSTYEQYF. The CDR3 coding sequence is TGTGCCAGCAGCCTACGACTAGCGGGAGGGCTATCGACCTACGAGCAGTACTTC.

V gene TRBV5-4 combines with J gene TRBJ2-1; 7 bases line up with TRBD2. The V segment lost 3 bases and the J segment 1 base; nucleotides outside the gene matches: 7. CDR3 size: 16 residues. The germline V gene has CDR1 SGHNT and CDR2 YYREEE (reference sequence). CDR3: CASSSRAGRSYNEQFF. In nucleotides, the CDR3 is TGTGCCAGCAGCTCGCGAGCGGGAAGGTCCTACAATGAGCAGTTCTTC.

The V and J genes are TRBV5-1 and TRBJ2-3; D is possibly TRBD2 (6 bases). Trimming removed 0 bases at V and 2 bases at J, with 13 bases between. The CDR3 is 16 amino acids. Germline assignment: CDR1 SGHRS and CDR2 YFSETQ. The CDR3 nucleotides read TGCGCCAGCAGCTTGGATTCGGGACTTGTCACAGATACGCAGTATTTT. It is translated as CASSLDSGLVTDTQYF.

This chain links TRBV28 with TRBJ2-4, with D unclear. The length of the CDR3 is 15 residues. The V gene's germline CDR1 is MDHEN and CDR2 SYDVKM. Trimming removed 7 bases at V and 4 bases at J, with 17 bases between. For the CDR3, the DNA is TGTGCCAGCAATCCTTTGTGGCAGATGAAAAACATTCAGTACTTC. It translates to CASNPLWQMKNIQYF. Combining the CDR3 with reference TRBV28 and TRBJ2-4 gives the whole variable domain DVKVTQSSRYLVKRTGEKVFLECVQDMDHENMFWYRQDPGLGLRLIYFSYDVKMKEKGDIPEGYSVSREKKERFSLILESASTNQTSMYLCASNPLWQMKNIQYFGAGTRLSVL.

The chain is built from TRBV4-2 and TRBJ2-2; D is tentatively TRBD1 or TRBD2 (6 bases each). The germline gives CDR1 LGHNA, CDR2 YNFKEQ. CDR3 size: 16 residues. V gave up 0 bases and J gave up 4 bases, with 12 bases separating them. The CDR3, as DNA: TGTGCCAGCAGCCAAGATATACAGGGAGGCACCGGGGAGCTGTTTTTT. It is translated as CASSQDIQGGTGELFF.

The rearrangement links TRBV5-4 to TRBJ2-3; 9 bases fit TRBD1. V shed 4 bases, J shed 0 bases, and the junction held 3 bases outside the gene matches. The V gene's germline CDR1 is SGHNT and CDR2 YYREEE (reference sequence). This CDR3 contains 15 residues. The CDR3 DNA sequence: TGTGCCAGCAGCCCGGGACAGGGAAGCACAGATACGCAGTATTTT. Translating gives CASSPGQGSTDTQYF.

The V gene is TRBV6-5, the J gene TRBJ1-5, with D perhaps TRBD1 (6 bases). CDR3 length equals 15 residues. Germline loops: CDR1 MNHEY, CDR2 SVGAGI. V was trimmed by 0 bases and J by 3 bases, leaving 9 bases between them. CDR3 region: CASSYSDSHNQPQHF. CDR3 bases: TGTGCCAGCAGTTACTCGGACAGCCACAATCAGCCCCAGCATTTT.

The chain joins TRBV10-2 to TRBJ1-1; 8 bases agree with TRBD1. CDR3 size: 13 residues. CDR1 is WSHSY and CDR2 is SAAADI in the germline V gene. The V and J ends lost 6 bases and 6 bases, in that order; junction bases with no gene match: 6. The CDR3 nucleotides are TGCGCCAGCAGGCAGGGGGCCGTTGCTGAAGCTTTCTTT. It yields the protein CASRQGAVAEAFF.

The chain joins TRBV6-1 to TRBJ2-7; D ambiguous. The V gene's germline CDR1 is MNHNS and CDR2 SASEGT. V gave up 3 bases and J gave up 6 bases, with 15 bases separating them. The CDR3 sequence is 14 residues long. CDR3 DNA: TGTGCCAGCAGTGAGTTGCCGTCAGCCAGCGAGCAGTACTTC. Amino acids: CASSELPSASEQYF.